The table lists the clone carrying this T cell receptor beta chain with a count of one. Antigen specificity is unknown. The data were taken from a study of T cell responses to AZD1222 COVID-19 vaccine. Study-level points and caveats: Per reports, nearly half of all spike-specific TCRs target regions that are unmutated in variants. Baseline serology detected seropositivity in only six AZD1222 recipients. Most donors were white British and more were female, and clonal diversity was possibly underestimated.

The CDR3 spans 14 residues. V was pared by 6 bases and J by 5 bases, with 13 bases between. Germline V lookup: CDR1 MDHEN, CDR2 SYDVKM. TCRdb keeps only in-frame clones here, not all; method: immunoSEQ multiplex PCR. Of some 130,000 clones listed, 75% to 90% were seen once; the top ten hold 4.1%. Sequencing used peripheral blood, obtained on day 0 of AZD1222 vaccination. This chain uses TRBV28 with TRBJ2-2; no definite D call. The receptor's source is an adult in good health. The CDR3 protein is CASRVGRWTGELFF. The CDR3 DNA sequence: TGTGCCAGCAGAGTCGGGCGGTGGACCGGGGAGCTGTTTTTT.